This TCR beta chain was obtained from a study of T cells in Graves' hyperthyroidism and ophthalmopathy. Overall study findings and caveats: Using 13 V-J features, a model discriminated ophthalmopathy from stable hyperthyroidism. Blood samples included most of the expanded thyroid clonotypes exceeding 0.001.

The CDR3 runs 13 residues. Germline CDR1 MDHEN, CDR2 SYDVKM. The V and J ends lost 6 bases and 0 bases respectively, with 8 bases between them. This clonotype was observed at least ten times. Its specificity is not known. RNA transcripts yielded amplified TCR beta CDR3 regions. During a first-round RT-PCR of the TCR CDR3, the HTBI primer set was used. One entry per CDR3 protein, called by TCRdb with MiXCR from the multiplex PCR reads. The profile shows approximately 620,000 distinct CDR3 sequences, roughly 15% of them singletons. Out of 10 ml of fresh peripheral blood came the PBMCs. The chain recombines TRBV28 with TRBJ1-1; unclear D gene. Input material: blood. The TCR originated in a middle-aged woman with Graves' ophthalmopathy. CDR3 in DNA: TGTGCCAGCAGGGATCCAATGAACACTGAAGCTTTCTTT. Translation: CASRDPMNTEAFF.